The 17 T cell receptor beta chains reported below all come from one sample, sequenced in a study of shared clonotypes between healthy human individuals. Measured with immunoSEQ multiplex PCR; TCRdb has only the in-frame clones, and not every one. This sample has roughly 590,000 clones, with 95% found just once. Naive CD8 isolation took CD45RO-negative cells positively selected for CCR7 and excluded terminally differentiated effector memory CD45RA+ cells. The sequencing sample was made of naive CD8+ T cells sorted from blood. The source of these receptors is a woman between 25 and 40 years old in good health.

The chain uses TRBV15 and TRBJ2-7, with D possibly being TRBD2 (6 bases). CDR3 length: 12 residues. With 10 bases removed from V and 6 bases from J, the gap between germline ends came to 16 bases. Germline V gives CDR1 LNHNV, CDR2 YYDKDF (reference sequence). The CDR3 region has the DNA TGTGCCAGCGGGACCGGAATGGGCGAGCAGTACTTC. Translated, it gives CASGTGMGEQYF.

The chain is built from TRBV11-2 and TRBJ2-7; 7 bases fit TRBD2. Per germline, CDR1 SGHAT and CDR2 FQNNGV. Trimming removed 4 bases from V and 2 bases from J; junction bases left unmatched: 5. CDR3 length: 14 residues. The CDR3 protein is CASSSFSGPYEQYF. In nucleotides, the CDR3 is TGTGCCAGCAGCTCGTTTAGCGGGCCCTACGAGCAGTACTTC.

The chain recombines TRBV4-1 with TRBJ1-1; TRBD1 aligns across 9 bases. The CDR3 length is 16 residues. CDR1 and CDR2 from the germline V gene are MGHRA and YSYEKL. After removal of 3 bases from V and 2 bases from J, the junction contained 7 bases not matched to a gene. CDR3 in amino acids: CASSQVPGQGNTEAFF. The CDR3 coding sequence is TGCGCCAGCAGCCAGGTCCCGGGACAGGGAAACACTGAAGCTTTCTTT.

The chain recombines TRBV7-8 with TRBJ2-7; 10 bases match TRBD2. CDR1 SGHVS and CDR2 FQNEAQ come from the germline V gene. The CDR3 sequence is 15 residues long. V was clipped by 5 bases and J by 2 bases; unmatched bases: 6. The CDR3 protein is CASSPIAGGTYEQYF. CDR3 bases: TGTGCCAGCAGCCCTATAGCGGGAGGAACCTACGAGCAGTACTTC.

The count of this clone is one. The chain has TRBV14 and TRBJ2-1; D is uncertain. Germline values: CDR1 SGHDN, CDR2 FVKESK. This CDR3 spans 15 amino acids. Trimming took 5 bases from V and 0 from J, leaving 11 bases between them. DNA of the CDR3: TGTGCCAGCAGCTCGAACCCCAACTCCTACAATGAGCAGTTCTTC. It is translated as CASSSNPNSYNEQFF.

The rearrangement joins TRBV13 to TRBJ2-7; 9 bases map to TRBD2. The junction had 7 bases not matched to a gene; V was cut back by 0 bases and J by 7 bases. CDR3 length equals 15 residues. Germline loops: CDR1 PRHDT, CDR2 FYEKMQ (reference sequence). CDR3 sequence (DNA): TGTGCCAGCAGCTTAGGGACTAGCGGAGGCTTGGAGCAGTACTTC. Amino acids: CASSLGTSGGLEQYF.

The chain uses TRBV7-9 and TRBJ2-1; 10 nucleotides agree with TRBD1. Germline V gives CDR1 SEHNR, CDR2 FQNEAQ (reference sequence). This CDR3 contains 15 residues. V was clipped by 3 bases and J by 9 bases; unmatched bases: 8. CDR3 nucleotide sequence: TGTGCCAGCAGCTTGGTGGGGACAGGGGATGGTGAGCAGTTCTTC. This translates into CASSLVGTGDGEQFF.

CDR3 sequence (DNA): TGTGCCAGCAGTGGGGGGACAGGGTCCTACGAGCAGTACTTC. Translating gives CASSGGTGSYEQYF. The V gene is TRBV27, the J gene TRBJ2-7, with 9 bases aligning to TRBD1. The germline V gene encodes CDR1 MNHEY and CDR2 SMNVEV (reference sequence). The CDR3 contains 14 residues. V shed 5 bases, J shed 1 base, and the junction held 3 bases outside the gene matches.

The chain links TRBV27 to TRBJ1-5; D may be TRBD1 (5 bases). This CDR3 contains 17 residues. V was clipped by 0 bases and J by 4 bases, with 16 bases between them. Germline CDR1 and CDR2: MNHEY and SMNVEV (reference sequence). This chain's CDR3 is CASSLSLSGASNQPQHF. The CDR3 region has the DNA TGTGCCAGCAGTTTATCGTTATCCGGGGCATCGAATCAGCCCCAGCATTTT.

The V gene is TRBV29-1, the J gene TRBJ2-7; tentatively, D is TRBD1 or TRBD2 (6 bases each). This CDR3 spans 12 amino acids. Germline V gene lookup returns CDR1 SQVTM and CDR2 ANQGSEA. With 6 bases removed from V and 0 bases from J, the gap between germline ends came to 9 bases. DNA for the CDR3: TGCAGCGTGGGGGGCTCCTCCTACGAGCAGTACTTC. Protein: CSVGGSSYEQYF.

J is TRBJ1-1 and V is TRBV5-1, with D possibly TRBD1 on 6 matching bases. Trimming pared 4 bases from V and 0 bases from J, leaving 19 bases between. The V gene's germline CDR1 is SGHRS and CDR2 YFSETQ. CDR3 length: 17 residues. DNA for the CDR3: TGCGCCAGCAGCCCCAAGCAACAGGGTTCCCTGAACACTGAAGCTTTCTTT. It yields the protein CASSPKQQGSLNTEAFF.

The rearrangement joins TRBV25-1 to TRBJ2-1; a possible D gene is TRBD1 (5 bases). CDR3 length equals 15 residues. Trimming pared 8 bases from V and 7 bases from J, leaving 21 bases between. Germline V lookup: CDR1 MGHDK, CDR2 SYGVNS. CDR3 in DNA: TGTGCCAGCGGATCAGGGAACCCCTATACTAATGAGCAGTTCTTC. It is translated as CASGSGNPYTNEQFF.

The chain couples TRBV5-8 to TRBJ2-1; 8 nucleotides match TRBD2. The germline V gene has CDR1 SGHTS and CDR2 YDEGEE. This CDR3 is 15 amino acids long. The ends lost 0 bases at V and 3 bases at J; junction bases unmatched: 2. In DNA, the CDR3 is TGTGCCAGCAGCTTGGAAGCGGGAGACTACAATGAGCAGTTCTTC. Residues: CASSLEAGDYNEQFF.

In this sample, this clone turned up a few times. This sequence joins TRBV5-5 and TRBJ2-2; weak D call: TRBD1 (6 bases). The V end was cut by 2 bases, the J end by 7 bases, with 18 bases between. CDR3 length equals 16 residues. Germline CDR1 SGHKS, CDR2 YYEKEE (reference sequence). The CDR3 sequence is CASSFRIVQGRGELFF. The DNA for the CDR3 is TGTGCCAGCAGCTTTCGAATAGTTCAGGGGCGCGGGGAGCTGTTTTTT.

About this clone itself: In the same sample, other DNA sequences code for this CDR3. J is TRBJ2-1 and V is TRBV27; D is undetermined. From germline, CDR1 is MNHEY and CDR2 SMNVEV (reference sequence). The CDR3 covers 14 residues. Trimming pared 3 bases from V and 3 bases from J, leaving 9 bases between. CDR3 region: CASSFLGSYNEQFF. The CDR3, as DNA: TGTGCCAGCAGTTTCTTGGGCAGCTACAATGAGCAGTTCTTC.

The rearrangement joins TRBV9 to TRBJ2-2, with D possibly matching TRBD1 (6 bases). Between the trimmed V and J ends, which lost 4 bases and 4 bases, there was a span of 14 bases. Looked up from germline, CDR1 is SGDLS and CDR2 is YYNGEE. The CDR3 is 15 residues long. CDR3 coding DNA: TGTGCCAGCAGCAACAGGGTAGCAGGCACCGGGGAGCTGTTTTTT. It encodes CASSNRVAGTGELFF. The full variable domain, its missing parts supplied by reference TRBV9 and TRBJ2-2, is DSGVTQTPKHLITATGQRVTLRCSPRSGDLSVYWYQQSLDQGLQFLIQYYNGEERAKGNILERFSAQQFPDLHSELNLSSLELGDSALYFCASSNRVAGTGELFFGEGSRLTVL.

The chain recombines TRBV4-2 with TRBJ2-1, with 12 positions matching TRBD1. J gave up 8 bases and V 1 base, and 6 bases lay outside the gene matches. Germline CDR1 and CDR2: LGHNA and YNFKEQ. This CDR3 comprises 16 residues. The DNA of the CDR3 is TGTGCCAGCAGCCAAGGGGACAGGGGGCAAGGAGATGAGCAGTTCTTC. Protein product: CASSQGDRGQGDEQFF.